The 3 T cell receptor beta chains listed next were all sequenced from one sample in a study of blood T cell repertoires in COVID-19. Here immunoSEQ multiplex PCR was the method, and the copy in TCRdb shows in-frame clones only, minus some. The sample has hundreds of thousands of clones, roughly 88% seen once. Sequencing was done on a sample of PBMCs or T cells enriched from blood (not recorded which). The receptors come from a woman between 50 and 59 years old who had recovered from COVID-19.

V is TRBV6-5 and J is TRBJ2-1, with a possible D match to TRBD2 (6 bases). This CDR3 comprises 15 residues. The ends were cut back, 6 bases at V and 2 bases at J, with 14 bases in the middle. CDR1 is MNHEY, CDR2 SVGAGI, per germline. The CDR3 sequence is CASRVGLSAYNEQFF. The CDR3 bases are TGTGCCAGCAGGGTGGGACTTTCAGCCTACAATGAGCAGTTCTTC.

The rearrangement links TRBV6-4 to TRBJ2-7; unclear D gene. V was cut by 6 bases and J by 0 bases, with 6 bases left in between. Germline V CDR1 and CDR2: MRHNA, SNTAGT. The CDR3 totals 12 residues. The DNA of the CDR3 is TGTGCCAGCAGCCTAAGCTCCTACGAGCAGTACTTC. It codes for CASSLSSYEQYF.

This clone was counted only a few times. The chain is built from TRBV6-5 and TRBJ1-5, with D possibly being TRBD1 (6 bases). V lost 4 bases and J 8 bases, leaving 12 bases between the germline ends. The CDR3 is 13 amino acids. From germline, CDR1 is MNHEY and CDR2 SVGAGI. The CDR3 bases are TGTGCCAGCAGTTGGACAGCTCCGGAGCCCCAGCATTTT. Protein: CASSWTAPEPQHF.